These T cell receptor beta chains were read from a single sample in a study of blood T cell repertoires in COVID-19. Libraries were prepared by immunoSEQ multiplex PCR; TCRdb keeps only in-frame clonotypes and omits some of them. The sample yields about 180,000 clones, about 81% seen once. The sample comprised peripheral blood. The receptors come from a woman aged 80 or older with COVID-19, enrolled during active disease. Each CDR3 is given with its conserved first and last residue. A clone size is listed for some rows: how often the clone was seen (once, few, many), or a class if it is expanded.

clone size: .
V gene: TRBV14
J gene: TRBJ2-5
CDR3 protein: CASSPRLVQETQYF

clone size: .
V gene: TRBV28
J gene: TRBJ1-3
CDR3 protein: CASNKQNSGNTIYF

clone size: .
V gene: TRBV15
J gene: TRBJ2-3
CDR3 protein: CATKPRGFTDTQYF

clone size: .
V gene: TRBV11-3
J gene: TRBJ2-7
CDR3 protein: CASSFFQEGYYEQYF

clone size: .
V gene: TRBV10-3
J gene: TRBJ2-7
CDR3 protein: CAILEDASYEQYF

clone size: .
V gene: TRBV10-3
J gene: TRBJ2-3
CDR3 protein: CAISDPPGLTDTQYF

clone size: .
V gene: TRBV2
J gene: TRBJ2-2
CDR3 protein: CASSERGAGNTGELFF

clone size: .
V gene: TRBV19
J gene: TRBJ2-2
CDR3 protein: CATKEPTGASNTGELFF

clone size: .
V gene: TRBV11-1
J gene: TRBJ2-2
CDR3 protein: CASIKDRTTNTGELFF

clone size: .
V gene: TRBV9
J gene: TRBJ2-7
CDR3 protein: CASSLGLGGYEQYF

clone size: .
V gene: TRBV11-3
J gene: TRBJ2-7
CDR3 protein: CASSPRAGTGVHEQYF

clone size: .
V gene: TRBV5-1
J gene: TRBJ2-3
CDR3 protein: CASSWPPGSGSYTQYF

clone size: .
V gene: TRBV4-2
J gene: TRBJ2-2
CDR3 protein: CASSQDGTGGIPGELFF

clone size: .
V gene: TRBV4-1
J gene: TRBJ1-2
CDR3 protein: CASSQGQGSPGYTF

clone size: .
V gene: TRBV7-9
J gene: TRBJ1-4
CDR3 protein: CASSLGPGAWEKLFF

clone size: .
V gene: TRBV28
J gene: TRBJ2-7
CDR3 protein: CASSSTLSSYEQYF

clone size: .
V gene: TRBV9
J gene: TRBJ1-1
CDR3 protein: CATDRGKLGNTEAFF

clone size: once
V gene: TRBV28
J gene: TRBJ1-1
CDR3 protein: CASKPPPAGTNTEAFF

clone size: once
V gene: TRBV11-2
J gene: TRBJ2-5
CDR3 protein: CASSTEGAVQETQYF

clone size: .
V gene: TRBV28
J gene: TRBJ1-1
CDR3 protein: CASSLFHRVNTEAFF

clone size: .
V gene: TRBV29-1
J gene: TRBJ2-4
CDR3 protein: CSVDVTGAKNIQYF

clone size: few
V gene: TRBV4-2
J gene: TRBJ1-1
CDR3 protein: CASSPGQGWTEAFF

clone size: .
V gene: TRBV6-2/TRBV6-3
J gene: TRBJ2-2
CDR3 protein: CASSRSRGAGELFF

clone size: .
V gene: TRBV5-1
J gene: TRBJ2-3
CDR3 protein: CASSLEGDTQYF

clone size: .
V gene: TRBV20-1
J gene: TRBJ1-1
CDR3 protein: CSANRVTEAFF

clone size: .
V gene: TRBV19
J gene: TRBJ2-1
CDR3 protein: CASSLKQGYNEQFF

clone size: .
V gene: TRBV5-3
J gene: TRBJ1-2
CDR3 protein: CARSTTGTGQRKGYGYTF

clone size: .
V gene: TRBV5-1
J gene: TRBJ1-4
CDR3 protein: CASRDRGIVDEKLFF

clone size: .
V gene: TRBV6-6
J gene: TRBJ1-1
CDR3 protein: CASSYARSGTNTEAFF

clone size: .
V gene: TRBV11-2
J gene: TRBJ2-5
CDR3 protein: CASTPGGEGTQYF

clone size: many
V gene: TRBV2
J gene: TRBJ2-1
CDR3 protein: CAVPTGNEQFF

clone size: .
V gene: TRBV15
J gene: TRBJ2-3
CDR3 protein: CATSRVPGTDTQYF

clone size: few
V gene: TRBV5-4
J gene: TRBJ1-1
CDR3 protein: CASSKQGALTEAFF

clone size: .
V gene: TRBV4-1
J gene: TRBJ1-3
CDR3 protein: CASSQDGQGANTIYF

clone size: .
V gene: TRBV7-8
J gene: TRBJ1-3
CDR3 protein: CASSLSAGVGPGNTIYF

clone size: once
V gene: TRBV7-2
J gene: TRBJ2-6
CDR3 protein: CASSRTPTGANVLTF

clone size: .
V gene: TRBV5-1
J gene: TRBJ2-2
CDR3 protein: CASSLLTGTGELFF

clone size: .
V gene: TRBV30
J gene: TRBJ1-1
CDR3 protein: CAWEWGGNTEAFF

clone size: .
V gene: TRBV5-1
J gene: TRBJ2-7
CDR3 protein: CASSFRLAGLYEQYF

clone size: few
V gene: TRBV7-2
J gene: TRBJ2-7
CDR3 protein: CASSSVGLAKVYEQYF

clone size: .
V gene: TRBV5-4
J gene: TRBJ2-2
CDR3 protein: CASSPRGSNTGELFF

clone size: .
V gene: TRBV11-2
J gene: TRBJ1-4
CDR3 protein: CASSPGQGVGKLFF